Below, 30 T cell receptor beta chains from the same sample are listed, as sequenced in a study of control samples from healthy donors and cancer patients. Repertoires were generated with immunoSEQ multiplex PCR, while TCRdb's copy carries only in-frame clones and drops some. The sample lists about 190,000 clones, approximately 92% seen once, with 1.4% to 1.5% in the top ten. Specimen: blood. These receptors were taken from a man aged 18 to 30 in good health.

The rearrangement uses TRBV4-2 and TRBJ1-1; 8 bases match TRBD1. Germline loops: CDR1 LGHNA, CDR2 YNFKEQ. The CDR3 consists of 14 residues. V shed 0 bases and J 5 bases; nucleotides not matched to a gene: 2. The CDR3 sequence is CASSQETGVTEAFF. In nucleotides, the CDR3 is TGTGCCAGCAGCCAAGAGACAGGGGTGACTGAAGCTTTCTTT.

The genes are TRBV7-9 and TRBJ2-2; D is uncertain. This CDR3 spans 12 amino acids. Germline V gene sequence: CDR1 SEHNR, CDR2 FQNEAQ (reference sequence). Trimming stripped 7 bases from V and 8 bases from J, with 11 bases between. CDR3 DNA sequence: TGTGCCAGCACGCGAGCTTCAGGGGAGCTGTTTTTT. Its protein is CASTRASGELFF.

The rearrangement uses TRBV3-1 (or the pseudogene TRBV3-2) and TRBJ1-6; D is unresolved. V dropped 4 bases and J dropped 8 bases, with 12 bases sitting between them. CDR3 length: 14 amino acids. Germline V lookup: CDR1 LGHDT, CDR2 YNNKEL (reference sequence). CDR3 protein: CASSLRRVDSPLHF. For the CDR3, the DNA is TGTGCCAGCAGCCTAAGGAGGGTTGATTCACCCCTCCACTTT.

The gene calls are TRBV3-1 (or the pseudogene TRBV3-2) and TRBJ2-5; 10 bases align to TRBD2. Looked up from germline, CDR1 is LGHDT and CDR2 is YNNKEL (reference sequence). J was trimmed by 4 bases and V by 3 bases; bases with no gene match: 8. The CDR3 runs 16 residues. The CDR3 region has the DNA TGTGCCAGCAGCCAGAAGGGGAGCGGGGGGGCAGAGACCCAGTACTTC. As protein: CASSQKGSGGAETQYF.

The V gene is TRBV7-6, the J gene TRBJ2-4; 11 nucleotides align to TRBD2. Germline CDR1 reads SGHVS; CDR2 reads FNYEAQ. This CDR3 contains 16 residues. Trimming at V came to 1 base and at J to 5 bases, leaving 4 bases not matched to a gene. CDR3 region: CASSLVAGGPENIQYF. The CDR3 DNA reads as TGTGCCAGCAGCTTAGTAGCGGGGGGGCCCGAAAACATTCAGTACTTC.

The chain links TRBV11-2 to TRBJ2-1; TRBD1 agrees at 9 bases. The CDR3 sequence is 15 residues long. Losses at the gene ends were 0 bases for V and 9 bases for J; bases not matched to a gene: 6. Per germline, CDR1 SGHAT and CDR2 FQNNGV. CDR3 region: CASSLDPGTGSEQFF. The CDR3 bases are TGTGCCAGCAGCTTAGATCCGGGGACAGGGAGTGAGCAGTTCTTC.

This chain's CDR3 is CASSQEQIQETQYF. In DNA, the CDR3 is TGTGCCAGCAGCCAAGAACAGATACAAGAGACCCAGTACTTC. J is TRBJ2-5 and V is TRBV4-2, with D unresolved. This CDR3 region has 14 residues. V was shortened by 0 bases and J by 2 bases, with 7 bases between the two germline ends. Germline V gene lookup returns CDR1 LGHNA and CDR2 YNFKEQ.

This chain joins TRBV29-1 and TRBJ2-3, with TRBD1 matching 8 bases. CDR3 length: 16 residues. Germline loops: CDR1 SQVTM, CDR2 ANQGSEA. V gave up 7 bases and J gave up 6 bases; unmatched junction bases: 18. The CDR3 sequence: CSAKLLQGASLDTQYF. CDR3 sequence (DNA): TGCAGCGCAAAACTTCTCCAGGGGGCCTCTCTGGATACGCAGTATTTT.

CDR3 coding DNA: TGCGCCAGCAGCTTGGGAGGGGCATGGGATACGCAGTATTTT. It encodes CASSLGGAWDTQYF. V and J are TRBV5-1 and TRBJ2-3; D might be TRBD1 or TRBD2, each matching 5 bases. V dropped 0 bases and J dropped 6 bases, with 11 bases sitting between them. This CDR3 has 14 residues. Germline V CDR1 and CDR2: SGHRS, YFSETQ.

The V call is TRBV5-4, the J call TRBJ1-1; 7 bases match TRBD1. Germline-derived CDR1 and CDR2 are SGHNT and YYREEE (reference sequence). The CDR3 has 18 residues. With 4 bases clipped from V and 0 bases from J, the junction kept 15 bases outside the gene matches. The CDR3 is CASSPVGQGEGMNTEAFF. The CDR3 coding sequence is TGTGCCAGCAGCCCGGTGGGGCAGGGGGAGGGAATGAACACTGAAGCTTTCTTT.

This chain uses TRBV4-1 with TRBJ2-5; perhaps TRBD2 as D (5 bases). Germline V gene data show CDR1 as MGHRA and CDR2 as YSYEKL. This CDR3 spans 17 amino acids. V was trimmed by 3 bases and J by 2 bases, leaving 19 bases between them. The CDR3 bases are TGCGCCAGCAGCCACCCCCCTTCCGGGAAACTACAAGAGACCCAGTACTTC. Translated: CASSHPPSGKLQETQYF.

This clone was seen only once. The V call is TRBV12-5, the J call TRBJ1-1; D gene unclear. The CDR3 is made up of 13 amino acids. Trimming shortened V by 4 bases and J by 5 bases, and 11 bases separated the two germline ends. The V gene's germline CDR1 is LGHNT and CDR2 FRNRAP. The CDR3 DNA is TGTGCTAGTGGTTCGCTAGCCGGAACTGAAGCTTTCTTT. This sequence encodes CASGSLAGTEAFF.

Details on this clone: It is unclear where the CDR3 begins or ends on the DNA, so no DNA is shown, and the CDR3 is as TCRdb lists it. V gene TRBV19 combines with J gene TRBJ2-3. Germline CDR1 and CDR2: LNHDA and SQIVND (reference sequence). The CDR3 length is 14 residues, termini included. The CDR3 sequence is CASTSVGFTDTQYF.

Comments on this clone: Other nucleotide sequences in the sample specify the same CDR3. The chain joins TRBV5-1 to TRBJ2-3, with 10 bases fitting TRBD2. The trim removed 3 bases at V and 0 bases at J, leaving 4 bases unmatched. The CDR3 covers 16 residues. CDR1 SGHRS and CDR2 YFSETQ come from the germline V gene. The CDR3 protein is CASSSGLAASTDTQYF. CDR3 DNA: TGCGCCAGCAGCTCAGGACTAGCGGCTAGCACAGATACGCAGTATTTT.

The V call is TRBV12-3 or TRBV12-4, the J call TRBJ1-2; D is unresolved. The ends were cut back, 3 bases at V and 7 bases at J, with 6 bases in the middle. The CDR3 totals 11 residues. CDR3 region: CASSLRAGYTF. CDR3 bases: TGTGCCAGCAGTTTGAGGGCTGGCTACACCTTC.

The rearrangement uses TRBV2 and TRBJ1-6; no definite D call. V lost 7 bases to trimming and J lost 9 bases, with 7 bases between them. Germline CDR1 reads SNHLY; CDR2 reads FYNNEI. The CDR3 length is 11 residues. The CDR3 bases are TGTGCCAGCACGGTCAGTTCACCCCTCCACTTT. Its translation: CASTVSSPLHF.

This rearrangement joins TRBV30 to TRBJ1-4; TRBD1 matches at 7 bases. Germline values: CDR1 GTSNPN, CDR2 SVGIG (reference sequence). This CDR3 comprises 14 residues. The V and J ends lost 5 bases and 8 bases, in that order; junction bases with no gene match: 11. CDR3 sequence reads: CAWALDRRDEKLFF. CDR3 in DNA: TGTGCCTGGGCCTTGGACAGGAGGGACGAAAAACTGTTTTTT.

The chain uses TRBV20-1 and TRBJ1-1; D may be TRBD1 (5 bases). The CDR3 loop spans 15 amino acids. Trimming removed 3 bases at V and 2 bases at J, with 16 bases between. Per germline, CDR1 DFQATT and CDR2 SNEGSKA (reference sequence). CDR3 in amino acids: CSASSSAGTNTEAFF. CDR3 nucleotides: TGCAGTGCTAGTTCGTCCGCAGGGACTAACACTGAAGCTTTCTTT.

This chain links TRBV5-4 with TRBJ2-7; 10 bases map to TRBD1. The germline V gene has CDR1 SGHNT and CDR2 YYREEE (reference sequence). V lost 4 bases and J lost 6; bases outside the gene matches: 7. The CDR3 contains 14 residues. The CDR3 sequence is CASSRDRGFGEQYF. The CDR3 bases are TGTGCCAGCAGCCGGGACAGGGGATTTGGCGAGCAGTACTTC.

The genes are TRBV6-2 or TRBV6-3 and TRBJ2-7, with D perhaps assigned TRBD1 or TRBD2 (5 bases each). The CDR3 is made up of 14 amino acids. Germline-derived CDR1 and CDR2 are MNHEY and SVGEGT. V was shortened by 4 bases and J by 0 bases, with 10 bases between the two germline ends. The chain's CDR3 is CASSFGDASYEQYF. The CDR3 DNA follows: TGTGCCAGCAGTTTTGGGGACGCCTCCTACGAGCAGTACTTC.

V is TRBV7-2 and J is TRBJ1-5; TRBD1 matches at 7 bases. The CDR3 runs 13 residues. With V trimmed by 2 bases and J by 7 bases, 2 bases remained unmatched. CDR1 and CDR2 (germline): SGHTA, FQGNSA. As DNA, the CDR3 is TGTGCCAGCAGCTTAACAGGGGACCAGCCCCAGCATTTT. Translation gives CASSLTGDQPQHF.

The chain uses TRBV15 and TRBJ1-1; D not certain. Trimming removed 5 bases from V and 2 bases from J, with 15 bases in between. Germline-derived CDR1 and CDR2 are LNHNV and YYDKDF (reference sequence). CDR3 length equals 15 residues. The CDR3 DNA reads TGTGCCACCAGCGCCCGGGCCACCTATAACACTGAAGCTTTCTTT. Translation: CATSARATYNTEAFF.

V and J are TRBV5-1 and TRBJ2-7; D may match TRBD1 or TRBD2 (5 bases each). Looked up from germline, CDR1 is SGHRS and CDR2 is YFSETQ. Trimming removed 4 bases at V and 6 bases at J, with 14 bases between. The CDR3 covers 13 residues. The CDR3 here is CASSPWRGTEQYF. CDR3 bases: TGCGCCAGCAGCCCATGGAGAGGGACCGAGCAGTACTTC.

This clone was observed once. The chain links TRBV11-2 to TRBJ2-6, with TRBD1 matching 9 bases. Germline values: CDR1 SGHAT, CDR2 FQNNGV. The length of the CDR3 is 19 residues. With V trimmed by 2 bases and J by 0 bases, 8 bases remained unmatched. DNA of the CDR3: TGTGCCAGCAGCTTAAGTTACGGACAGGGGACCTCTGGGGCCAACGTCCTGACTTTC. It specifies CASSLSYGQGTSGANVLTF.

The rearrangement joins TRBV2 to TRBJ1-1, with D perhaps matching TRBD1 (6 bases). This CDR3 contains 13 residues. V was cut by 7 bases and J by 10 bases, with 19 bases left in between. Per germline, CDR1 SNHLY and CDR2 FYNNEI. DNA of the CDR3: TGTGCCAGCAACCAGGTGGCACAGGGAGGAGCTTTCTTT. Protein product: CASNQVAQGGAFF.

The chain has TRBV12-5 and TRBJ2-7, with 8 bases matching TRBD1. The junction had 13 bases not matched to a gene; V was cut back by 3 bases and J by 6 bases. The germline V gene has CDR1 LGHNT and CDR2 FRNRAP. The CDR3 runs 16 residues. The CDR3 region is CASGFFKGQGAFEQYF. The CDR3, as DNA: TGTGCTAGTGGTTTTTTTAAGGGGCAGGGGGCTTTCGAGCAGTACTTC.

The rearrangement links TRBV29-1 to TRBJ1-1; D is ambiguous. Per germline, CDR1 SQVTM and CDR2 ANQGSEA. This CDR3 region has 13 residues. V was pared by 4 bases and J by 0 bases, with 9 bases between. CDR3 sequence: CSVGSLVNTEAFF. In nucleotides, the CDR3 is TGCAGCGTTGGGTCCCTGGTGAACACTGAAGCTTTCTTT.

The chain joins TRBV10-3 to TRBJ2-3; a weak D match, TRBD1 (7 bases). The CDR3 runs to 17 residues. V was pared by 6 bases and J by 0 bases, with 19 bases between. Germline loops: CDR1 ENHRY, CDR2 SYGVKD. The CDR3 nucleotides read TGTGCCATCAGCTACGCAGGGGGGACAACTAGCACAGATACGCAGTATTTT. Its translation is CAISYAGGTTSTDTQYF.

V gene TRBV5-4 combines with J gene TRBJ2-1; D tentatively reads TRBD1 or TRBD2 (5 bases each). V was trimmed by 4 bases and J by 6 bases, leaving 17 bases between them. The CDR3 consists of 15 residues. Germline V gives CDR1 SGHNT, CDR2 YYREEE (reference sequence). Here the CDR3 DNA reads TGTGCCAGCAGCCTGAGGGACCAGAAGGGCAATGAGCAGTTCTTC. Protein sequence: CASSLRDQKGNEQFF.

The chain links TRBV27 to TRBJ2-2; no reliable D call. The CDR3 consists of 15 residues. Trimming stripped 5 bases from V and 1 base from J, with 11 bases between. Germline CDR1 and CDR2: MNHEY and SMNVEV (reference sequence). CDR3 amino acids: CASSNRAQNTGELFF. In nucleotides, the CDR3 is TGTGCCAGCAGTAACCGGGCTCAGAACACCGGGGAGCTGTTTTTT.